What follows are 10 T cell receptor beta chains derived from one specimen sequenced in a study of cytomegalovirus exposure and HLA in healthy donors. The PCR ran on 60 Vbeta and 13 Jbeta primers. Data came from immunoSEQ multiplex PCR; TCRdb stores just in-frame clones and leaves some out. The sample yields about 89,000 clones, 74% seen once. The sequencing sample was made of PBMCs. These receptors originate from a male donor in good health and CMV-seronegative.

V gene TRBV7-8 combines with J gene TRBJ2-1, with TRBD2 matching over 9 bases. The CDR3 sequence is 14 residues long. Germline trimming cut 5 bases from V and 7 bases from J; bases unmatched to any gene: 6. From germline, CDR1 is SGHVS and CDR2 FQNEAQ. The CDR3 region is CASSPWTSDNEQFF. The CDR3 DNA reads TGTGCCAGCAGCCCCTGGACTAGCGATAATGAGCAGTTCTTC.

The chain links TRBV28 to TRBJ2-1; the match to TRBD1 covers 9 bases. CDR3 length: 18 residues. CDR1 is MDHEN, CDR2 SYDVKM, per germline. V shed 7 bases and J 6 bases; nucleotides not matched to a gene: 19. The CDR3 DNA follows: TGTGCCAGCAAATCGGTCGGGACAGGGATTCGGAGGGGCAATGAGCAGTTCTTC. Protein: CASKSVGTGIRRGNEQFF.

The chain recombines TRBV9 with TRBJ2-5; D perhaps matches TRBD2 (5 bases). The CDR3 is 16 amino acids. Germline V gene sequence: CDR1 SGDLS, CDR2 YYNGEE. With 4 bases removed from V and 1 base from J, the gap between germline ends came to 17 bases. Here the CDR3 reads CASSPSPTLVQETQYF. Here the CDR3 DNA reads TGTGCCAGCAGCCCTTCCCCTACACTAGTCCAAGAGACCCAGTACTTC.

The gene calls are TRBV6-1 and TRBJ2-1, with D perhaps TRBD2 (6 bases). The CDR3 loop spans 15 amino acids. The ends were cut back, 3 bases at V and 9 bases at J, with 18 bases in the middle. Germline values: CDR1 MNHNS, CDR2 SASEGT. Here the CDR3 DNA reads TGTGCCAGCAGTGATCGGCCGGCAGGACTACCTGAGCAGTTCTTC. This encodes CASSDRPAGLPEQFF.

J is TRBJ2-7 and V is TRBV5-1; 9 positions match TRBD1. V trimming: 4 bases; J trimming: 2 bases; junction bases outside the gene matches: 7. The CDR3 has 15 amino acids. Germline V gene data show CDR1 as SGHRS and CDR2 as YFSETQ. As DNA, the CDR3 is TGCGCCAGCAGCCTCACAGGGGGCGCCGCCTACGAGCAGTACTTC. Translating it yields CASSLTGGAAYEQYF.

The rearrangement uses TRBV27 and TRBJ2-1; D unresolved. V lost 1 base, J lost 0 bases, and 7 bases lay in between. Germline-derived CDR1 and CDR2 are MNHEY and SMNVEV (reference sequence). This CDR3 is built from 15 residues. The CDR3 region has the DNA TGTGCCAGCAGTTTATTTAGCATCTCCTACAATGAGCAGTTCTTC. Translating it yields CASSLFSISYNEQFF.

The chain has TRBV19 and TRBJ1-5; 9 nucleotides agree with TRBD1. CDR1 is LNHDA, CDR2 SQIVND, per germline (reference sequence). This CDR3 comprises 15 residues. J gave up 3 bases and V 3 bases, and 3 bases lay outside the gene matches. CDR3 region: CASSIRTGVNQPQHF. As DNA, the CDR3 is TGTGCCAGTAGTATTAGGACAGGGGTCAATCAGCCCCAGCATTTT.

The chain carries TRBV6-1 and TRBJ2-7, with D tentatively TRBD2 (6 bases). V dropped 1 base and J dropped 5 bases, with 12 bases sitting between them. This CDR3 region has 14 residues. Germline CDR1 reads MNHNS; CDR2 reads SASEGT. CDR3 amino acids: CASSEGLVGDEQYF. The CDR3 nucleotides are TGTGCCAGCAGTGAAGGACTAGTGGGAGACGAGCAGTACTTC.

This clone appeared a few times. The chain links TRBV5-1 to TRBJ2-7, with 9 bases identical to TRBD2. Trimming at V came to 5 bases and at J to 0 bases, leaving 6 bases not matched to a gene. The germline gives CDR1 SGHRS, CDR2 YFSETQ. The CDR3 runs to 15 residues. CDR3 residues: CASSQLAGVSYEQYF. As DNA, the CDR3 is TGCGCCAGCAGTCAACTAGCGGGCGTCTCCTACGAGCAGTACTTC.

The V call is TRBV7-3, the J call TRBJ2-3, with 12 bases matching TRBD2. With 5 bases clipped from V and 0 bases from J, the junction kept 3 bases outside the gene matches. This CDR3 region has 16 residues. CDR1 and CDR2 (germline): SGHTA, FQGTGA. CDR3 nucleotides: TGTGCCAGCAGCCTGACTAGCGGGGGAAGCACAGATACGCAGTATTTT. Protein product: CASSLTSGGSTDTQYF.